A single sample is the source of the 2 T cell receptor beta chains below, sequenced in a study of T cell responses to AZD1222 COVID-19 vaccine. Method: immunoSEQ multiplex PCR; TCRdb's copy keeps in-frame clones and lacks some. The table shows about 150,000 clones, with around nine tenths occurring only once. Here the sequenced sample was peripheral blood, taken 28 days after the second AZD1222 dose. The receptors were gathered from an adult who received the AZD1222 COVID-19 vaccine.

In DNA form, the CDR3 reads TGTGCCAGCAGCTTAGCCGCGGACAGTTACACTGAAGCTTTCTTT. Its translation: CASSLAADSYTEAFF. V is TRBV7-6 and J is TRBJ1-1, with TRBD1 as a possible D gene (6 bases). Trimming left V 0 bases short and J 3 bases short, with 11 bases between. In germline, CDR1 is SGHVS, CDR2 FNYEAQ. The length of the CDR3 is 15 residues.

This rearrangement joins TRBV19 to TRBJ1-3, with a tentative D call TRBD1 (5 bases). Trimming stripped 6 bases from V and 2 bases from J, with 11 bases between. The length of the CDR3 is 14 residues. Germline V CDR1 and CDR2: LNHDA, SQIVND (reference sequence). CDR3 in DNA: TGTGCCAGTAGCCCGGAGGGGACTGGAAACACCATATATTTT. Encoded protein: CASSPEGTGNTIYF.